A single sample gave rise to the 21 T cell receptor beta chains below, sequenced in a study of T cell repertoires in cytomegalovirus infection. These TCRs' antigens remain unknown. MiXCR, applied by TCRdb to the reads, yields one record per CDR3 protein. The data show 700,000 to 900,000 distinct CDR3 sequences, just under 30% seen once. The sample here was cultured CD8+ T cells from PBMCs, taken from culture after CMV antigen stimulation. The source of these receptors is a human donor in good health (CMV status not recorded). Some clones in this sample may be carry-over from other donors' samples.

V usage is TRBV6-6 and J usage is TRBJ2-1, with TRBD2 identical over 8 bases. This CDR3 spans 17 amino acids. After removal of 0 bases from V and 5 bases from J, the junction contained 9 bases not matched to a gene. Germline-derived CDR1 and CDR2 are MNHNY and SVGAGI (reference sequence). In DNA, the CDR3 is TGTGCCAGCAGTTACTCGGCGGGGGGCGAGTGGGACAATGAGCAGTTCTTC. It translates to CASSYSAGGEWDNEQFF.

The chain employs TRBV7-9 and TRBJ1-5, with D unclear. With 8 bases removed from V and 4 bases from J, the gap between germline ends came to 15 bases. The CDR3 covers 14 residues. From germline, CDR1 is SEHNR and CDR2 FQNEAQ (reference sequence). This chain's CDR3 is CASDPGFSNQPQHF. The CDR3 DNA is TGTGCCAGCGATCCAGGTTTTTCAAATCAGCCCCAGCATTTT.

This rearrangement joins TRBV12-3 or TRBV12-4 to TRBJ2-7; 8 bases map to TRBD2. The CDR3 length is 16 residues. With V trimmed by 6 bases and J by 3 bases, 13 bases remained unmatched. The CDR3: CASSSILLAGGYEQYF. CDR3 in DNA: TGTGCCAGCAGCTCGATTCTTTTGGCGGGGGGCTACGAGCAGTACTTC.

This clonotype came up many times. V and J are TRBV7-9 and TRBJ2-6; 9 nucleotides align to TRBD1. The CDR3 covers 18 residues. V shed 4 bases and J 0 bases; nucleotides not matched to a gene: 7. Germline V gene sequence: CDR1 SEHNR, CDR2 FQNEAQ (reference sequence). The DNA of the CDR3 is TGTGCCAGCAGCTCAACGGGACAGGGCTTCTCTGGGGCCAACGTCCTGACTTTC. It yields the protein CASSSTGQGFSGANVLTF.

The chain recombines TRBV10-3 with TRBJ1-3, with TRBD1 matching 7 bases. V lost 2 bases to trimming and J lost 8 bases; unmatched junction nucleotides: 9. CDR3 length: 15 residues. The germline V gene has CDR1 ENHRY and CDR2 SYGVKD. The CDR3 DNA sequence: TGTGCCATCAGTGAGGGCTCGGACAGGACGGACACCATATATTTT. This translates into CAISEGSDRTDTIYF.

This clonotype was counted ten times or more. The J gene is TRBJ2-7, the V gene TRBV7-6; D gene uncertain. CDR1 and CDR2 from the germline V gene are SGHVS and FNYEAQ. V lost 5 bases and J lost 0, with 8 bases in between. The CDR3 spans 13 residues. Written as DNA, the CDR3 is TGTGCCAGCAGCCCAGAGACCTCCTACGAGCAGTACTTC. This codes for CASSPETSYEQYF.

The V call is TRBV27, the J call TRBJ2-1; D unclear. Trimming pared 8 bases from V and 0 bases from J, leaving 14 bases between. CDR3 length: 15 amino acids. The germline V gene has CDR1 MNHEY and CDR2 SMNVEV (reference sequence). The CDR3 DNA follows: TGTGCCAGCGGAAAGAGAAAAAGCTCCTACAATGAGCAGTTCTTC. Translating gives CASGKRKSSYNEQFF.

This clonotype came up a few times. V and J are TRBV7-9 and TRBJ2-3; D is unclear. The V end lost 3 bases, the J end lost 1 base, and 8 bases lay between the germline ends. The CDR3 is made up of 14 amino acids. Germline V CDR1 and CDR2: SEHNR, FQNEAQ (reference sequence). The CDR3 DNA sequence: TGTGCCAGCAGCTTCCCTACAGGCACAGATACGCAGTATTTT. Amino acids: CASSFPTGTDTQYF. The entire variable domain, with the rest obtained from reference TRBV7-9 and TRBJ2-3, is as follows: DTGVSQNPRHKITKRGQNVTFRCDPISEHNRLYWYRQTLGQGPEFLTYFQNEAQLEKSRLLSDRFSAERPKGSFSTLEIQRTEQGDSAMYLCASSFPTGTDTQYFGPGTRLTVL.

This clonotype was seen more than once but under ten times. The V gene is TRBV11-1, the J gene TRBJ1-3; D remains unclear. V was cut by 0 bases and J by 0 bases, with 9 bases left in between. Per germline, CDR1 SGHAT and CDR2 FQDESV (reference sequence). The CDR3 spans 16 residues. CDR3 sequence: CASSLAVGSSGNTIYF. The CDR3 nucleotides read TGTGCCAGCAGCTTAGCGGTCGGTTCCTCTGGAAACACCATATATTTT.

V is TRBV28 and J is TRBJ2-5, with 10 bases matching TRBD2. The trim removed 2 bases at V and 0 bases at J, leaving 3 bases unmatched. This CDR3 comprises 16 residues. CDR1 is MDHEN, CDR2 SYDVKM, per germline. Written as DNA, the CDR3 is TGTGCCAGCAGTTTAGTGCTAGCGGGGGACCAAGAGACCCAGTACTTC. Amino acids: CASSLVLAGDQETQYF.

Only a few counts were recorded for this clonotype. The chain uses TRBV6-6 and TRBJ1-2; 9 nucleotides line up with TRBD1. Germline V gene sequence: CDR1 MNHNY, CDR2 SVGAGI (reference sequence). J gave up 8 bases and V 8 bases, and 6 bases lay outside the gene matches. This CDR3 contains 12 residues. CDR3 region: CASLDRGRGYTF. The CDR3 region has the DNA TGTGCCAGCCTCGACAGGGGGAGAGGCTACACCTTC.

V and J are TRBV4-3 and TRBJ1-2, with 11 nucleotides matching TRBD1. The CDR3 runs 19 residues. Germline V CDR1 and CDR2: LGHNA, YSLEER. After removal of 1 base from V and 6 bases from J, the junction contained 16 bases not matched to a gene. The DNA for the CDR3 is TGCGCCAGCAGCCAAGCGGGACAGGGGGAATTGGGCAATAGTCATGGCTACACCTTC. Protein product: CASSQAGQGELGNSHGYTF.

The table lists this clonotype with many counts. CDR3 sequence: CASNPRGPDTEAFF. Written as DNA, the CDR3 is TGTGCCAGCAACCCTAGGGGGCCGGATACTGAAGCTTTCTTT. The chain links TRBV7-6 to TRBJ1-1; TRBD1 matches at 7 bases. The CDR3 sequence is 14 residues long. Germline V lookup: CDR1 SGHVS, CDR2 FNYEAQ. V dropped 7 bases and J dropped 5; count of bases not matched to a gene: 10.

This clonotype was counted ten times or more. This chain connects TRBV12-3 or TRBV12-4 to TRBJ1-2; no clear D gene. The CDR3 contains 15 residues. Trimming removed 3 bases at V and 2 bases at J, with 13 bases between. CDR3 loop: CASSFNQAVNYGYTF. The CDR3 nucleotides are TGTGCCAGCAGTTTCAATCAGGCAGTGAACTATGGCTACACCTTC.

This clonotype was found many times. This chain connects TRBV7-2 to TRBJ1-2; D remains ambiguous. Germline CDR1 is SGHTA and CDR2 is FQGNSA. The V end lost 7 bases, the J end lost 0 bases, and 15 bases lay between the germline ends. This CDR3 is built from 15 residues. The CDR3 DNA reads as TGTGCCAGCACCCCCAGCGGACGGACTAACTATGGCTACACCTTC. Protein: CASTPSGRTNYGYTF.

This clonotype came up many times. The rearrangement uses TRBV4-2 and TRBJ1-6; TRBD1 agrees at 7 bases. Germline lookup yields CDR1 LGHNA and CDR2 YNFKEQ. The CDR3 is 15 amino acids. Germline trimming cut 0 bases from V and 9 bases from J; bases unmatched to any gene: 5. This CDR3 reads CASSQDWAGGSPLHF. In nucleotides, the CDR3 is TGTGCCAGCAGCCAAGATTGGGCAGGGGGTTCACCCCTCCACTTT.

This clonotype was counted only a few times. The chain has TRBV6-1 and TRBJ2-7; D not certain. Per the germline V gene, CDR1 is MNHNS and CDR2 is SASEGT. V lost 7 bases, J lost 3 bases, and 7 bases lay in between. This CDR3 is 11 amino acids long. The DNA of the CDR3 is TGTGCCAGCATTCAGAACTACGAGCAGTACGTC. It codes for CASIQNYEQYV.

The chain carries TRBV5-4 and TRBJ2-3, with 11 bases aligning to TRBD2. The CDR3 sequence is 16 residues long. V lost 4 bases and J lost 0; bases outside the gene matches: 4. Germline assignment: CDR1 SGHNT and CDR2 YYREEE (reference sequence). This chain's CDR3 is CASSILAGVSTDTQYF. CDR3 nucleotides: TGTGCCAGCAGCATACTAGCGGGGGTTAGCACAGATACGCAGTATTTT.

This clonotype has a count of ten or more. The chain uses TRBV7-2 and TRBJ1-6; D gene unclear. CDR1 and CDR2 (germline): SGHTA, FQGNSA. The length of the CDR3 is 15 residues. Trimming cost V 0 bases and J 6 bases, with 9 bases left between them. The CDR3 DNA reads as TGTGCCAGCAGCTTAGCTTGGGATCTTAATTCACCCCTCCACTTT. Encoded protein: CASSLAWDLNSPLHF.

This clonotype was observed many times. This chain connects TRBV7-2 to TRBJ2-3, with 7 bases that match TRBD1. The J segment lost 4 bases and the V segment lost 0 bases, leaving 7 bases of the junction unmatched. The germline CDR1 and CDR2 sequences are SGHTA and FQGNSA. This CDR3 is 16 amino acids long. CDR3 sequence: CASSLAPGTVPDTQYF. The CDR3 region has the DNA TGTGCCAGCAGCTTAGCGCCGGGGACAGTTCCAGATACGCAGTATTTT. Full variable domain (remainder filled in from reference TRBV7-2 and TRBJ2-3): GAGVSQSPSNKVTEKGKDVELRCDPISGHTALYWYRQSLGQGLEFLIYFQGNSAPDKSGLPSDRFSAERTGGSVSTLTIQRTQQEDSAVYLCASSLAPGTVPDTQYFGPGTRLTVL.

This clonotype was observed a handful of times. The rearrangement uses TRBV7-6 and TRBJ2-1, with 8 bases that match TRBD2. Per germline, CDR1 SGHVS and CDR2 FNYEAQ. The CDR3 consists of 17 residues. V shed 3 bases and J 0 bases; nucleotides not matched to a gene: 7. CDR3 region: CASSFSRAGASYNEQFF. In DNA form, the CDR3 reads TGTGCCAGCAGCTTCTCGCGAGCGGGGGCCTCCTACAATGAGCAGTTCTTC.